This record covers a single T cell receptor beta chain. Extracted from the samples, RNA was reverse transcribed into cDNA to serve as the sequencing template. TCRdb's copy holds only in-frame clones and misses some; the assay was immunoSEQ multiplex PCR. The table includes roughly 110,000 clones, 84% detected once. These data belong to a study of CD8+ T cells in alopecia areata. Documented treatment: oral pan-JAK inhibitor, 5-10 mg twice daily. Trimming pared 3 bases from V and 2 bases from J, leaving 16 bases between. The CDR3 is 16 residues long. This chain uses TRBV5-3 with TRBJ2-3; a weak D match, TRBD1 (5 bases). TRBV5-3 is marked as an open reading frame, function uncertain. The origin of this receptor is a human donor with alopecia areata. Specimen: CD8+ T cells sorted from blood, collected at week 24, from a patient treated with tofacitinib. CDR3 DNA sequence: TGTGCCAGAAGCTCTCAGGGCCAAGCCGACACAGATACGCAGTATTTT. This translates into CARSSQGQADTDTQYF.